One and the same sample provided the 11 T cell receptor beta chains below, sequenced in a study of T cells in Graves' hyperthyroidism and ophthalmopathy. TCR beta CDR3 regions were amplified from RNA. HTBI primers were used for first-round RT-PCR of the TCR CDR3. MiXCR, applied by TCRdb to the multiplex PCR reads, yields one record per CDR3 protein. The table has 490,000 or so distinct CDR3 sequences, about 16% seen once. Sample: blood. Source of these receptors: a woman in her thirties with Graves' ophthalmopathy.

This clonotype was observed many times. V is TRBV30 and J is TRBJ2-5; 7 nucleotides line up with TRBD1. Germline V gene data show CDR1 as GTSNPN and CDR2 as SVGIG (reference sequence). The V gene end was trimmed by 4 bases and the J gene end by 4 bases; junction bases not matched to a gene: 9. The CDR3 totals 14 residues. The CDR3 here is CAWNTQGSTETQYF. CDR3 sequence (DNA): TGTGCCTGGAACACACAGGGGAGCACAGAGACCCAGTACTTC. The full variable domain, in which reference TRBV30 and TRBJ2-5 provide the parts outside the CDR3, is SQTIHQWPATLVQPVGSPLSLECTVEGTSNPNLYWYRQAAGRGLQLLFYSVGIGQISSEVPQNLSASRPQDRQFILSSKKLLLSDSGFYLCAWNTQGSTETQYFGPGTRLLVL.

The chain uses TRBV6-4 and TRBJ2-3; D is unresolved. V gave up 3 bases and J gave up 2 bases, with 6 bases separating them. This CDR3 is built from 13 residues. CDR1 is MRHNA, CDR2 SNTAGT, per germline. The CDR3 reads CASSEKDTDTQYF. The CDR3 DNA is TGTGCCAGCAGTGAAAAGGACACAGATACGCAGTATTTT.

V is TRBV20-1 and J is TRBJ2-1, with 7 bases aligning to TRBD2. Looked up from germline, CDR1 is DFQATT and CDR2 is SNEGSKA (reference sequence). There are 16 residues in the CDR3. Trimming took 5 bases from V and 4 from J; bases not matched to a gene: 14. The CDR3 is CSADRLAQKGYNEQFF. The DNA for the CDR3 is TGCAGTGCTGATAGACTAGCCCAGAAAGGATACAATGAGCAGTTCTTC.

This clonotype was seen ten or more times. The rearrangement joins TRBV2 to TRBJ2-3; 10 bases are shared with TRBD2. The germline CDR1 and CDR2 sequences are SNHLY and FYNNEI. The CDR3 has 14 amino acids. V dropped 7 bases and J dropped 5; count of bases not matched to a gene: 6. The CDR3 DNA reads TGTGCCAGCAAACTAGCGGGGCCAGGAGATACGCAGTATTTT. It translates to CASKLAGPGDTQYF.

This clonotype was counted at least ten times. The rearrangement joins TRBV6-2 or TRBV6-3 to TRBJ2-1; TRBD1 or TRBD2 may be the D gene (7 bases each). Germline V gene data show CDR1 as MNHEY and CDR2 as SVGEGT. There are 13 residues in the CDR3. V shed 10 bases and J shed 9 bases, with 19 bases lying between them. The CDR3 nucleotides are TGTGCCACCAGGCCGACAGGGAGGGGTGAGCAGTTCTTC. The encoded protein is CATRPTGRGEQFF.

This clonotype was counted ten times or more. This sequence joins TRBV3-1 and TRBJ2-1, with TRBD1 matching over 9 bases. With V trimmed by 4 bases and J by 4 bases, 11 bases remained unmatched. The CDR3 extends over 17 amino acids. Germline loops: CDR1 LGHDT, CDR2 YNNKEL (reference sequence). CDR3: CASSPFRGGTGYNEQFF. For the CDR3, the DNA is TGTGCCAGCAGCCCATTCAGGGGCGGGACAGGGTACAATGAGCAGTTCTTC.

To note about this clonotype: This may arise from a read error, as a much more abundant clone is one base away. V and J are TRBV5-1 and TRBJ2-1; 7 nucleotides match TRBD2. The J segment lost 8 bases and the V segment lost 0 bases, leaving 8 bases of the junction unmatched. The germline V gene encodes CDR1 SGHRS and CDR2 YFSETQ. The CDR3 length is 15 residues. In DNA form, the CDR3 reads TGCGCCAGCAGCTTGGCGACTCGCGGGAGCTATGAGCAGTTCTTC. It yields the protein CASSLATRGSYEQFF.

The J gene is TRBJ2-7, the V gene TRBV30; weak D call: TRBD1 (5 bases). CDR3 length: 14 amino acids. The germline V gene encodes CDR1 GTSNPN and CDR2 SVGIG (reference sequence). The V end lost 2 bases, the J end lost 4 bases, and 15 bases lay between the germline ends. Here the CDR3 DNA reads TGTGCCTGGAGTCGGGCAGGGTTGATGTACGAGCAGTACTTC. It encodes CAWSRAGLMYEQYF.

This clonotype was observed many times. The J gene is TRBJ2-6, the V gene TRBV12-3 or TRBV12-4, with 8 bases lining up with TRBD1. The CDR3 has 17 residues. The V and J ends lost 4 bases and 0 bases, in that order; junction bases with no gene match: 5. The DNA for the CDR3 is TGTGCCAGCAGTTCCGGGACAGGTACCTCTGGGGCCAACGTCCTGACTTTC. This encodes CASSSGTGTSGANVLTF.

This clonotype was seen repeatedly, ten times or more. The chain uses TRBV6-2 or TRBV6-3 and TRBJ2-1, with TRBD2 matching 9 bases. The CDR3 loop spans 16 amino acids. Germline V CDR1 and CDR2: MNHEY, SVGEGT. Unmatched junction bases numbered 4, after V lost 0 bases and J lost 4 bases. DNA of the CDR3: TGTGCCAGCAGTTACTCGAATCTAGCGGGATACAATGAGCAGTTCTTC. Translation gives CASSYSNLAGYNEQFF.

In this sample, this clonotype turned up many times. V and J are TRBV30 and TRBJ1-1; the D is unclear. The CDR3 length is 11 residues. The V end was cut by 3 bases, the J end by 5 bases, with 7 bases between. Germline V gene data show CDR1 as GTSNPN and CDR2 as SVGIG (reference sequence). The CDR3 nucleotides are TGTGCCTGGAGGACGGTAACTGAAGCTTTCTTT. It translates to CAWRTVTEAFF.